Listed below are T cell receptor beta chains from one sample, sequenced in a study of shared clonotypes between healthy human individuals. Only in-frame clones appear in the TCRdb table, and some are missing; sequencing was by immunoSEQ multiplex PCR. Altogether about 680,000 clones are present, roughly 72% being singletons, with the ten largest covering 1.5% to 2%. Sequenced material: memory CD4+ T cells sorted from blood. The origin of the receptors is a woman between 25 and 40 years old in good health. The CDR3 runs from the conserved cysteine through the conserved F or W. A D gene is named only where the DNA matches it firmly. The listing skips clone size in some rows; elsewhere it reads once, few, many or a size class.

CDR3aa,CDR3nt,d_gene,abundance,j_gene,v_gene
CAWSLAGGYEQYF,TGTGCCTGGAGTCTAGCGGGAGGCTACGAGCAGTACTTC,TRBD2,NA,TRBJ2-7,TRBV30
CASSPDRTSAYEQYF,TGTGCCAGCAGCCCGGATAGGACTAGCGCCTACGAGCAGTACTTC,TRBD2,NA,TRBJ2-7,TRBV5-4
CASRTGQTVLYF,TGTGCCAGCAGGACGGGACAGACGGTTCTCTATTTT,TRBD1,NA,TRBJ2-3,TRBV5-8
CASSFLTGTMDTIYF,TGTGCCAGCAGTTTTTTGACAGGAACAATGGACACCATATATTTT,NA,NA,TRBJ1-3,TRBV28
CASSPLDRVPEQYF,TGTGCCAGCAGTCCCCTAGACAGGGTCCCCGAGCAGTACTTC,TRBD1,NA,TRBJ2-7,TRBV28
CASRRDSNTEAFF,TGCGCCAGCAGGCGGGACAGTAACACTGAAGCTTTCTTT,TRBD1,NA,TRBJ1-1,TRBV5-1
CASSRDSYQPQHF,TGTGCCAGCAGTCGGGACAGCTATCAGCCCCAGCATTTT,TRBD1,few,TRBJ1-5,TRBV27
CASSLGRMASSYNEQFF,TGTGCCAGCAGCTTAGGGAGGATGGCCAGCTCCTACAATGAGCAGTTCTTC,NA,NA,TRBJ2-1,TRBV7-2
CATGEASSGIYEQYF,TGTGCCACCGGTGAGGCGTCTAGCGGGATCTACGAGCAGTACTTC,TRBD2,NA,TRBJ2-7,TRBV10-3
CASSIWGGLGETQYF,TGTGCCAGTAGTATCTGGGGGGGCCTCGGGGAGACCCAGTACTTC,NA,many,TRBJ2-5,TRBV19
CASSGDGTSVSNTQYF,TGTGCCAGTAGTGGTGACGGGACTAGCGTTTCCAATACGCAGTATTTT,TRBD2,NA,TRBJ2-3,TRBV19
CASSDAAGPGASYGYTF,TGTGCCAGCAGTGATGCGGCGGGCCCGGGGGCGAGCTATGGCTACACCTTC,NA,NA,TRBJ1-2,TRBV2